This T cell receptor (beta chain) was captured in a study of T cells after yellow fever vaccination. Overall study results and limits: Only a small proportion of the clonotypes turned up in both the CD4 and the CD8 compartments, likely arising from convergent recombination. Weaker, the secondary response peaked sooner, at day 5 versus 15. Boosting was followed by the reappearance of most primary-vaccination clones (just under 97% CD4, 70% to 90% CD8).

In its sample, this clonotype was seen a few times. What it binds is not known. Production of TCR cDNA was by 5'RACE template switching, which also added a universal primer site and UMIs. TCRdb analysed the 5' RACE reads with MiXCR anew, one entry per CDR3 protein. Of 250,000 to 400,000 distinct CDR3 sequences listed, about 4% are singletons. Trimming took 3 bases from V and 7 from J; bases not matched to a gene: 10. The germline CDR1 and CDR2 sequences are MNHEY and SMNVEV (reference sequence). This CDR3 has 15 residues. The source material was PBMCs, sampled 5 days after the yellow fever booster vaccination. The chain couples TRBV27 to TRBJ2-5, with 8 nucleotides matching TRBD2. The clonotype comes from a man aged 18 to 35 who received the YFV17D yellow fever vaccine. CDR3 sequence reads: CASSFLGPRGGTQYF. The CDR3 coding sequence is TGTGCCAGCAGTTTTCTTGGGCCTCGGGGGGGGACCCAGTACTTC.